These 32 T cell receptor beta chains were all obtained from the same sample, sequenced in a study of response to subunit inactivated influenza vaccine. TCRdb analysed the RT-PCR reads with MiXCR anew, one entry per CDR3 protein. The table includes around 850,000 distinct CDR3 sequences, approximately 18% detected once. The specimen was PBMCs from blood, collected more than 4 days after vaccination. The receptors come from a man between 45 and 60 years old who received an inactivated influenza vaccine.

The J gene is TRBJ1-5, the V gene TRBV20-1; D not certain. With the DNA end fitting TRBJ2-3 better, the J assignment may be wrong. The CDR3 covers 14 residues. Germline CDR1 is DFQATT and CDR2 is SNEGSKA (reference sequence). CDR3: CSASDGVGNQPQYF. The CDR3 bases are TGCAGTGCTTCAGACGGTGTTGGGAATCAGCCCCAGTATTTT.

This clonotype was seen more than once but under ten times. The chain uses TRBV20-1 and TRBJ2-2; D is perhaps TRBD1 (6 bases). From germline, CDR1 is DFQATT and CDR2 SNEGSKA (reference sequence). This CDR3 has 14 residues. V was trimmed by 1 base and J by 5 bases, leaving 11 bases between them. This CDR3 reads CSARGTRGTGELFF. DNA for the CDR3: TGCAGTGCTAGAGGGACAAGGGGGACCGGGGAGCTGTTTTTT.

The rearrangement links TRBV4-1 to TRBJ2-7; TRBD2 matches 13 bases. Germline-derived CDR1 and CDR2 are MGHRA and YSYEKL. The CDR3 loop spans 16 amino acids. The trim removed 3 bases at V and 0 bases at J, leaving 2 bases unmatched. The CDR3: CASSHRLAGGSYEQYF. The DNA of the CDR3 is TGCGCCAGCAGCCACAGACTAGCGGGAGGCTCCTACGAGCAGTACTTC.

The rearrangement joins TRBV5-1 to TRBJ2-5; 7 nucleotides agree with TRBD2. The length of the CDR3 is 15 residues. Germline loops: CDR1 SGHRS, CDR2 YFSETQ. V dropped 3 bases and J dropped 2; count of bases not matched to a gene: 7. The CDR3 spells CASSWVAGPQETQYF. The CDR3, as DNA: TGCGCCAGCAGCTGGGTAGCGGGCCCTCAAGAGACCCAGTACTTC.

The rearrangement links TRBV4-3 to TRBJ2-5, with a tentative D call TRBD2 (6 bases). V was shortened by 0 bases and J by 4 bases, with 12 bases between the two germline ends. CDR1 LGHNA and CDR2 YSLEER come from the germline V gene. The CDR3 has 15 residues. The CDR3 DNA follows: TGCGCCAGCAGCCAAGATCCTGTCGGGAGAGAGACCCAGTACTTC. It codes for CASSQDPVGRETQYF.

The genes are TRBV5-5 and TRBJ1-1, with D perhaps TRBD1 (6 bases). Germline V CDR1 and CDR2: SGHKS, YYEKEE (reference sequence). Trimming removed 2 bases from V and 10 bases from J, with 24 bases in between. The CDR3 is 16 residues long. The DNA for the CDR3 is TGTGCCAGCAGCTTACACCCGGATGCCAGGGGAGGAAGAGCTTTCTTT. Its protein product is CASSLHPDARGGRAFF.

The CDR3 protein is CASSNSDSQETQYF. CDR3 DNA sequence: TGCGCCAGCAGCAATTCGGACAGTCAAGAGACCCAGTACTTC. The chain combines TRBV5-1 with TRBJ2-5; TRBD1 might be the D (6 bases). CDR1 and CDR2 from the germline V gene are SGHRS and YFSETQ. The CDR3 sequence is 14 residues long. Trimming stripped 4 bases from V and 2 bases from J, with 12 bases between.

A few counts support this clonotype. The chain carries TRBV10-3 and TRBJ2-7; a weak D match, TRBD2 (6 bases). Germline loops: CDR1 ENHRY, CDR2 SYGVKD. V was clipped by 8 bases and J by 3 bases, with 17 bases between them. The length of the CDR3 is 14 residues. As DNA, the CDR3 is TGTGCCATCCAAGGGGCGGGGAGGTTCTACGAGCAGTACTTC. Residues: CAIQGAGRFYEQYF.

Turning to this clonotype: This may stem from a read error, because a much larger clone lies one nucleotide away. V gene TRBV12-3 or TRBV12-4 combines with J gene TRBJ2-7; TRBD1 matches 8 bases. This CDR3 contains 15 residues. After removal of 5 bases from V and 5 bases from J, the junction contained 11 bases not matched to a gene. The CDR3 protein is CASSPGQVIGDEQYF. In nucleotides, the CDR3 is TGTGCCAGCAGTCCGGGACAGGTAATAGGCGACGAGCAGTACTTC.

The chain couples TRBV7-2 to TRBJ1-5; unclear D gene. The length of the CDR3 is 12 residues. Trimming removed 2 bases from V and 6 bases from J, with 5 bases in between. Germline V CDR1 and CDR2: SGHTA, FQGNSA. The CDR3 spells CASSLFGQPQHF. As DNA, the CDR3 is TGTGCCAGCAGCTTATTCGGTCAGCCCCAGCATTTT.

The chain carries TRBV7-2 and TRBJ2-5; 9 bases are a match to TRBD1. This CDR3 region has 15 residues. Germline trimming cut 4 bases from V and 4 bases from J; bases unmatched to any gene: 7. The germline CDR1 and CDR2 sequences are SGHTA and FQGNSA. The CDR3 region is CASSYAGTGLETQYF. The CDR3 DNA sequence: TGTGCCAGCAGCTACGCCGGGACAGGGTTAGAGACCCAGTACTTC.

This rearrangement joins TRBV5-1 to TRBJ2-3, with D unresolved. V lost 4 bases, J lost 0 bases, and 15 bases lay in between. The CDR3 is 16 amino acids. Germline V gives CDR1 SGHRS, CDR2 YFSETQ. CDR3 coding DNA: TGCGCCAGCAGCGAACAGCTTTCAACTAGCACAGATACGCAGTATTTT. It encodes CASSEQLSTSTDTQYF.

The chain links TRBV12-3 or TRBV12-4 to TRBJ2-2; D gene uncertain. The CDR3 has 14 amino acids. Trimming shortened V by 0 bases and J by 4 bases, and 6 bases separated the two germline ends. The CDR3 here is CASSLARFTGELFF. The CDR3 nucleotides are TGTGCCAGCAGTTTAGCCAGGTTCACCGGGGAGCTGTTTTTT.

The chain recombines TRBV7-9 with TRBJ1-1; D might be TRBD1 (5 bases). V lost 6 bases and J lost 5, with 19 bases in between. Looked up from germline, CDR1 is SEHNR and CDR2 is FQNEAQ (reference sequence). The CDR3 spans 15 residues. The CDR3 region has the DNA TGTGCCAGCAGTCGCGGCCTGGGGAAGGGGACTGAAGCTTTCTTT. Protein: CASSRGLGKGTEAFF.

V is TRBV5-1 and J is TRBJ1-2; TRBD1 is a possible D gene (6 bases). The germline V and J ends were trimmed by 4 bases and 0 bases, with 16 bases remaining between them. The CDR3 is 16 residues long. CDR1 and CDR2 (germline): SGHRS, YFSETQ. The CDR3: CASSPSGTHANYGYTF. CDR3 nucleotide sequence: TGCGCCAGCAGCCCCTCGGGGACACACGCTAACTATGGCTACACCTTC.

This clonotype showed up just a few times. V and J are TRBV6-1 and TRBJ2-6, with D maybe TRBD2 (5 bases). The germline V and J ends were trimmed by 10 bases and 0 bases, with 7 bases remaining between them. Germline lookup yields CDR1 MNHNS and CDR2 SASEGT. This CDR3 has 13 amino acids. CDR3 in amino acids: CATDYSGANVLTF. As DNA, the CDR3 is TGTGCCACCGACTACTCTGGGGCCAACGTCCTGACTTTC.

The V call is TRBV24-1, the J call TRBJ2-6; D is unclear. V lost 4 bases and J 4 bases, leaving 16 bases between the germline ends. In germline, CDR1 is KGHDR, CDR2 SFDVKD. CDR3 size: 17 residues. CDR3 DNA sequence: TGTGCCACCAGTGACAGGCCTCCTTGGACCGGGGCCAACGTCCTGACTTTC. It codes for CATSDRPPWTGANVLTF.

This chain connects TRBV20-1 to TRBJ1-1; D is undetermined. V was clipped by 1 base and J by 0 bases, with 12 bases between them. The CDR3 is 15 amino acids. Germline values: CDR1 DFQATT, CDR2 SNEGSKA (reference sequence). The CDR3 DNA follows: TGCAGTGCTAGAGGGGCAGGAGGCATGAACACTGAAGCTTTCTTT. The encoded protein is CSARGAGGMNTEAFF.

The V gene is TRBV12-3 or TRBV12-4, the J gene TRBJ2-7; D is uncertain. CDR3 length: 13 residues. The V end lost 2 bases, the J end lost 3 bases, and 8 bases lay between the germline ends. The CDR3 here is CASSLQDVYEQYF. The CDR3 nucleotides read TGTGCCAGCAGTTTACAGGACGTCTACGAGCAGTACTTC.

This clonotype was seen more than once but under ten times. The J gene is TRBJ1-3, the V gene TRBV5-5; D is uncertain. Germline CDR1 reads SGHKS; CDR2 reads YYEKEE (reference sequence). There are 16 residues in the CDR3. V shed 3 bases and J shed 0 bases, with 13 bases lying between them. The chain's CDR3 is CASSSSGSYSGNTIYF. The DNA for the CDR3 is TGTGCCAGCAGCTCCTCCGGGTCCTACTCTGGAAACACCATATATTTT.

V gene TRBV5-1 combines with J gene TRBJ2-7, with TRBD1 matching over 7 bases. From germline, CDR1 is SGHRS and CDR2 YFSETQ. This CDR3 is built from 15 residues. The V gene end was trimmed by 0 bases and the J gene end by 5 bases; junction bases not matched to a gene: 8. CDR3 loop: CASSLGTGGFNEQYF. CDR3 coding DNA: TGCGCCAGCAGCTTGGGGACAGGTGGATTCAACGAGCAGTACTTC.

Comments on this clonotype: One junction end disagrees with the germline gene, perhaps due to a read error. V gene TRBV7-3 combines with J gene TRBJ2-1, with 13 bases fitting TRBD2. This CDR3 has 16 residues. Per the germline V gene, CDR1 is SGHTA and CDR2 is FQGTGA. DNA for the CDR3: TGTGCCAGCAGCAAGGGGACTAGCGGGGCCTATAATGAGCAGTTCTTC. It is translated as CASSKGTSGAYNEQFF.

The V call is TRBV4-2, the J call TRBJ2-2; 7 bases are a match to TRBD2. Germline V gives CDR1 LGHNA, CDR2 YNFKEQ. V lost 2 bases to trimming and J lost 6 bases; unmatched junction nucleotides: 9. The CDR3 runs to 16 residues. CDR3 DNA sequence: TGTGCCAGCAGCCAAATCGGCGGGGGTCGTTCCGGGGAGCTGTTTTTT. Translation gives CASSQIGGGRSGELFF.

The chain joins TRBV12-3 or TRBV12-4 to TRBJ1-1; TRBD1 aligns across 8 bases. Trimming cost V 7 bases and J 2 bases; bases outside gene matches: 9. This CDR3 contains 15 residues. The CDR3, as DNA: TGTGCCAGCAACACAGGGGGAGGTATAAACACTGAAGCTTTCTTT. Its translation is CASNTGGGINTEAFF.

This clonotype was found many times. The V and J genes are TRBV12-3 or TRBV12-4 and TRBJ1-1, with D perhaps matching TRBD1 (6 bases). CDR3 size: 13 residues. Between the trimmed V and J ends, which lost 5 bases and 3 bases, there was a span of 10 bases. The CDR3 nucleotides read TGTGCCAGCAGTCAGCAGGGGTACACTGAAGCTTTCTTT. As protein: CASSQQGYTEAFF.

The gene calls are TRBV6-6 and TRBJ2-1; no clear D. The length of the CDR3 is 13 residues. In germline, CDR1 is MNHNY, CDR2 SVGAGI (reference sequence). Trimming removed 2 bases from V and 8 bases from J, with 10 bases in between. CDR3 region: CASSYGVGYEQFF. In nucleotides, the CDR3 is TGTGCCAGCAGTTACGGCGTGGGCTATGAGCAGTTCTTC.

The sample holds a few counts of this clonotype. The V call is TRBV6-2 or TRBV6-3, the J call TRBJ2-7; perhaps TRBD1 as D (6 bases). The V gene's germline CDR1 is MNHEY and CDR2 SVGEGT. CDR3 length: 17 residues. Trimming pared 0 bases from V and 2 bases from J, leaving 17 bases between. This CDR3 reads CASSYSGADSLTYEQYF. The CDR3 bases are TGTGCCAGCAGTTACTCGGGAGCGGACAGCCTAACCTACGAGCAGTACTTC.

This clonotype has more than one count but fewer than ten. The chain carries TRBV27 and TRBJ2-7; no clear D. There are 12 residues in the CDR3. The germline gives CDR1 MNHEY, CDR2 SMNVEV (reference sequence). Between the trimmed V and J ends, which lost 8 bases and 2 bases, there was a span of 10 bases. CDR3 bases: TGTGCCAGCGGTCGGAGTCCCTACGAGCAGTACTTC. Its protein product is CASGRSPYEQYF.

This clonotype was counted a few times. This chain joins TRBV20-1 and TRBJ2-1; no clear D gene. CDR1 and CDR2 from the germline V gene are DFQATT and SNEGSKA (reference sequence). V lost 3 bases and J 11 bases, leaving 8 bases between the germline ends. The CDR3 is 10 amino acids. The CDR3: CSASPGKQFF. DNA of the CDR3: TGCAGTGCTAGCCCGGGCAAGCAGTTCTTC.

The sample holds a few counts of this clonotype. The chain employs TRBV6-1 and TRBJ2-7; D is perhaps TRBD1 (6 bases). Germline CDR1 is MNHNS and CDR2 is SASEGT. The length of the CDR3 is 12 residues. V was cut by 8 bases and J by 4 bases, with 12 bases left in between. The CDR3 DNA reads as TGTGCCAGCGCCAAGGGGGTATACGAGCAGTACTTC. Translation gives CASAKGVYEQYF.

The V gene is TRBV6-2 or TRBV6-3, the J gene TRBJ2-7, with 10 nucleotides matching TRBD2. This CDR3 comprises 16 residues. Germline assignment: CDR1 MNHEY and CDR2 SVGEGT. The junction had 8 bases not matched to a gene; V was cut back by 5 bases and J by 1 base. The CDR3 region is CASSPPSGSDSYEQYF. The CDR3 bases are TGTGCCAGCAGTCCTCCTAGCGGGAGTGATTCCTACGAGCAGTACTTC.

The chain has TRBV29-1 and TRBJ2-7; possible D gene TRBD2, 6 bases. V gave up 6 bases and J gave up 2 bases, with 17 bases separating them. This CDR3 contains 14 residues. Germline loops: CDR1 SQVTM, CDR2 ANQGSEA. In DNA, the CDR3 is TGCAGCGTGGCCCCCAGAGGGAGGCCCTACGAGCAGTACTTC. This sequence encodes CSVAPRGRPYEQYF.